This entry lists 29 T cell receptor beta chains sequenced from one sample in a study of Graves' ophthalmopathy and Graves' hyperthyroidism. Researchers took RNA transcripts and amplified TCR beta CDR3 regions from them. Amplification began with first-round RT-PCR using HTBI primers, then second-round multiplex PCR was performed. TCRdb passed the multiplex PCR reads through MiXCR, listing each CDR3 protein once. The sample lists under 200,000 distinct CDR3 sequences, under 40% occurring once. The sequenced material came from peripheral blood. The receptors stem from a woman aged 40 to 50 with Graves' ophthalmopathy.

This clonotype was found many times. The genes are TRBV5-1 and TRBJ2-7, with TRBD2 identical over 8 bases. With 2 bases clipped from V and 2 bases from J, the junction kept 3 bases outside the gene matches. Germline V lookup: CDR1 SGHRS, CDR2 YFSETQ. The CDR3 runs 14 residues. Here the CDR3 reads CASSFSGITYEQYF. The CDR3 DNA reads TGCGCCAGCAGCTTTAGCGGGATCACCTACGAGCAGTACTTC. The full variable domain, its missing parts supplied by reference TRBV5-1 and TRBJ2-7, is KAGVTQTPRYLIKTRGQQVTLSCSPISGHRSVSWYQQTPGQGLQFLFEYFSETQRNKGNFPGRFSGRQFSNSRSEMNVSTLELGDSALYLCASSFSGITYEQYFGPGTRLTVT.

The CDR3 nucleotides read TGCAGCGTTGGAGCACAGAGCTCCTACGAGCAGTACTTC. Translation: CSVGAQSSYEQYF. The chain uses TRBV29-1 and TRBJ2-7; D ambiguous. Deletions cut 4 bases from V and 0 bases from J, with 10 bases between. Germline values: CDR1 SQVTM, CDR2 ANQGSEA. CDR3 length: 13 amino acids.

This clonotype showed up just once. The CDR3 sequence: CAWRQAAYNSPLHF. The CDR3 region has the DNA TGTGCCTGGAGGCAAGCGGCCTATAATTCACCCCTCCACTTT. The chain has TRBV30 and TRBJ1-6; D is uncertain. The germline V and J ends were trimmed by 3 bases and 2 bases, with 8 bases remaining between them. Germline V gives CDR1 GTSNPN, CDR2 SVGIG (reference sequence). The CDR3 has 14 amino acids.

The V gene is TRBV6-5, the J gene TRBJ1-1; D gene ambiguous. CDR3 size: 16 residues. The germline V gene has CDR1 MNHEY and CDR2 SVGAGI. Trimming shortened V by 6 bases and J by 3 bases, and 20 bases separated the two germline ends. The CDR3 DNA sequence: TGTGCCAGCAGCACCCTTAGAATCTCTGGGCACACTGAAGCTTTCTTT. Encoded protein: CASSTLRISGHTEAFF.

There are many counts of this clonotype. CDR3 in DNA: TGCGCCAGCAGCCAAGCCGGGACAGGCAGCTCCTACGAGCAGTACTTC. Translation: CASSQAGTGSSYEQYF. The chain combines TRBV4-3 with TRBJ2-7, with 8 bases lining up with TRBD1. The CDR3 extends over 16 amino acids. Germline CDR1 reads LGHNA; CDR2 reads YSLEER. V was pared by 1 base and J by 0 bases, with 5 bases of the junction left unmatched.

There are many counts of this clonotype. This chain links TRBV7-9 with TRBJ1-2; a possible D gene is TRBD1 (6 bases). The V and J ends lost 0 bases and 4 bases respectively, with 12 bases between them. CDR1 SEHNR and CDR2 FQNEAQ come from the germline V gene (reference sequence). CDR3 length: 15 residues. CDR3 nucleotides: TGTGCCAGCAGCTTAGCGCGAGGGGGGGGCTATGGCTACACCTTC. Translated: CASSLARGGGYGYTF.

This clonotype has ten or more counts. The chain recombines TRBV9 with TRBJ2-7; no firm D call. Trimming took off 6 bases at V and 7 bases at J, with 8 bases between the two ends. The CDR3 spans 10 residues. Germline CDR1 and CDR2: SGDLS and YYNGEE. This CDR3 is CASISPEQYF. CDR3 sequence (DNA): TGTGCCAGCATCTCCCCGGAGCAGTACTTC. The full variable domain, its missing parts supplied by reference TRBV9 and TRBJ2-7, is DSGVTQTPKHLITATGQRVTLRCSPRSGDLSVYWYQQSLDQGLQFLIQYYNGEERAKGNILERFSAQQFPDLHSELNLSSLELGDSALYFCASISPEQYFGPGTRLTVT.

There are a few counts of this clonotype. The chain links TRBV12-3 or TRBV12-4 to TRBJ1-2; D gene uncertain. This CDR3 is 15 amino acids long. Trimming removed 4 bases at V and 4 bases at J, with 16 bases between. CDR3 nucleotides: TGTGCCAGCAGTTCTCCCATCACCCGGGGCTATGGCTACACCTTC. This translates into CASSSPITRGYGYTF.

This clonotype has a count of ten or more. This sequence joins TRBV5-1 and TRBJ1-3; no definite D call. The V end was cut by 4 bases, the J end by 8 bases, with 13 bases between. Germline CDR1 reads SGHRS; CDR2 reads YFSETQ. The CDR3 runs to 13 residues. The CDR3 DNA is TGCGCCAGCAGCGCTGGATCCCGGGACACCATATATTTT. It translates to CASSAGSRDTIYF.

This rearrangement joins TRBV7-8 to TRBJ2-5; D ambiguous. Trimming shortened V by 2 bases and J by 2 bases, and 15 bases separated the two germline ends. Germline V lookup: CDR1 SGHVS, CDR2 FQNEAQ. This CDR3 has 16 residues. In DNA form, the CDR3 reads TGTGCCAGCAGCTTAAACCCAAACGGGCATCAAGAGACCCAGTACTTC. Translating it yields CASSLNPNGHQETQYF.

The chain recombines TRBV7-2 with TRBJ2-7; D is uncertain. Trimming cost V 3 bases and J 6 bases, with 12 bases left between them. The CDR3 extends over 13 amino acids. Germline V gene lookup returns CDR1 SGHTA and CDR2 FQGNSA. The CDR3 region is CASSFYYLPEQYF. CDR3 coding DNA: TGTGCCAGCAGCTTTTATTACTTACCCGAGCAGTACTTC.

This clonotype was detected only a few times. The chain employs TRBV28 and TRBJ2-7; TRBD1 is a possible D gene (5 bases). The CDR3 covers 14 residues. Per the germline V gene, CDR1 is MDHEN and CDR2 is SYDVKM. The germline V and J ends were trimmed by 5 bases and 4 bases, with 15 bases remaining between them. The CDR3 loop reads CASSSWRKGYEQYF. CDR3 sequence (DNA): TGTGCCAGCAGTAGTTGGCGGAAGGGGTACGAGCAGTACTTC.

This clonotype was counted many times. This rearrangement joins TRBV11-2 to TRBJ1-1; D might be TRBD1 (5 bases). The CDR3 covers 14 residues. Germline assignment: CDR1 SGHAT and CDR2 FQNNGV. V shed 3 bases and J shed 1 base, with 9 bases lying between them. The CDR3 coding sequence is TGTGCCAGCAGCTTCCAGACAGAGAACACTGAAGCTTTCTTT. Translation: CASSFQTENTEAFF.

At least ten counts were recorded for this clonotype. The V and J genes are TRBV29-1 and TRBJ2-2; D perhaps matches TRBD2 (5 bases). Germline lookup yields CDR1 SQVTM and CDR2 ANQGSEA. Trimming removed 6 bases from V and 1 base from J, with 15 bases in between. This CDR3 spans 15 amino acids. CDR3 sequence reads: CSVPGRAGNTGELFF. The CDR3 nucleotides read TGCAGCGTGCCCGGGCGGGCGGGGAACACCGGGGAGCTGTTTTTT.

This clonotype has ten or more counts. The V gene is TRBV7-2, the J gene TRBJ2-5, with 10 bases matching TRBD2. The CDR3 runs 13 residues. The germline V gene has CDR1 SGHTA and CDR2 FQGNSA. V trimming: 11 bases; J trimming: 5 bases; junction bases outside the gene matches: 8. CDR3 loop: CAVGLAGVETQYF. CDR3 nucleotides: TGTGCCGTCGGCCTAGCGGGAGTTGAGACCCAGTACTTC. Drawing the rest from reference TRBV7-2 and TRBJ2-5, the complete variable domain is GAGVSQSPSNKVTEKGKDVELRCDPISGHTALYWYRQSLGQGLEFLIYFQGNSAPDKSGLPSDRFSAERTGGSVSTLTIQRTQQEDSAVYLCAVGLAGVETQYFGPGTRLLVL.

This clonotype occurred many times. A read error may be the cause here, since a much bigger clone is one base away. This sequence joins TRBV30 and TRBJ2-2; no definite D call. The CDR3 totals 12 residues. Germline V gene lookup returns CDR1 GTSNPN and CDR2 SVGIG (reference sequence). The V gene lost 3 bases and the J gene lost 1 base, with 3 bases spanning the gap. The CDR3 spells CAWSENTGELFF. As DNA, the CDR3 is TGTGCCTGGAGCGAGAACACCGGGGAGCTGTTTTTT.

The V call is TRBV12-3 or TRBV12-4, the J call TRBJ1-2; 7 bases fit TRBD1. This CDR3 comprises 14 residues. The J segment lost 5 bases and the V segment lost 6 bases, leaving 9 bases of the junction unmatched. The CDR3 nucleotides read TGTGCCAGCAGCTCTGACAGGGAGGGGTATGGCTACACCTTC. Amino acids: CASSSDREGYGYTF.

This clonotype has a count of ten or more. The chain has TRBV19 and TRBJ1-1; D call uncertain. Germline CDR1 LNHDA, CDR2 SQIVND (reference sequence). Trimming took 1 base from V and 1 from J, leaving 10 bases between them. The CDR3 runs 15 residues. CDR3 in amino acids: CASSIVPGQNTEAFF. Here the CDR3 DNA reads TGTGCCAGTAGTATAGTTCCAGGCCAGAACACTGAAGCTTTCTTT.

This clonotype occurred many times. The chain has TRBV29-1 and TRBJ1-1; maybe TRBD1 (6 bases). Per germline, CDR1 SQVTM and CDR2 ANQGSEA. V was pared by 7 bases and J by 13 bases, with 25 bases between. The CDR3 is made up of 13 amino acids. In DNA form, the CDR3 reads TGCAGCGGCTTACAGGGTGTGGGGGGTTTTGATTTCTTT. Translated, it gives CSGLQGVGGFDFF.

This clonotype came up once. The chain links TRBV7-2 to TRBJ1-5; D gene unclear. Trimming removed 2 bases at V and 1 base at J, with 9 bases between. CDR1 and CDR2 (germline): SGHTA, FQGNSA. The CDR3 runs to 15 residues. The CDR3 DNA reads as TGTGCCAGCAGCTTAAGCGTCACGAGCAATCAGCCCCAGCATTTT. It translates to CASSLSVTSNQPQHF.

The CDR3 sequence is CASCRDRGNTEAFF. Written as DNA, the CDR3 is TGTGCCAGCTGCCGGGACAGGGGGAACACTGAAGCTTTCTTT. This rearrangement joins TRBV6-2 or TRBV6-3 to TRBJ1-1; 10 bases line up with TRBD1. The V gene's germline CDR1 is MNHEY and CDR2 SVGEGT. After removal of 8 bases from V and 1 base from J, the junction contained 4 bases not matched to a gene. This CDR3 has 14 residues.

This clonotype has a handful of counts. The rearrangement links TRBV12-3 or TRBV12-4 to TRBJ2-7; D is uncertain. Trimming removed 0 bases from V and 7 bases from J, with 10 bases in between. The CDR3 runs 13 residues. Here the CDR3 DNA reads TGTGCCAGCAGTTTAGCGGGATGCCGTGAGCAGTACTTC. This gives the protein CASSLAGCREQYF.

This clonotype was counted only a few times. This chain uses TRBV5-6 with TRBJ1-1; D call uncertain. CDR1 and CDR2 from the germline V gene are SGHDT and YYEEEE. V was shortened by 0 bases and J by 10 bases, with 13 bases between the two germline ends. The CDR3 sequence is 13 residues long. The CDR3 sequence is CASSLADSSGAFF. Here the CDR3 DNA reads TGTGCCAGCAGCTTGGCCGACTCATCGGGAGCTTTCTTT.

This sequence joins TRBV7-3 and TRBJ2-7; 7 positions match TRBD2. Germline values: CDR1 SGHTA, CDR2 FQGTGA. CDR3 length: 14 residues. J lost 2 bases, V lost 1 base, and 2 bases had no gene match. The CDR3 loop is CASSLIGGTYEQYF. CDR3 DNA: TGTGCCAGCAGCTTAATCGGGGGGACCTACGAGCAGTACTTC.

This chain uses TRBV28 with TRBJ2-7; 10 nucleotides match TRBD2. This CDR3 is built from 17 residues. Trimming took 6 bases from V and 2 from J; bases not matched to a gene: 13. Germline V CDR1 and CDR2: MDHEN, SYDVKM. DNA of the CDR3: TGTGCCAGCAGCTCCCTAGCGGGAGAGCCCCCCACCTACGAGCAGTACTTC. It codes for CASSSLAGEPPTYEQYF.

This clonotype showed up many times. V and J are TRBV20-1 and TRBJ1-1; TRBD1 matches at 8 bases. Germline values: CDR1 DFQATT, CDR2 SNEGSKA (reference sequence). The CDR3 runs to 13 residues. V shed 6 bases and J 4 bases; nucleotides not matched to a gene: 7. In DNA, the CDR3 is TGCAGTGCCCCAGGGGGCCAGAGCACTGAAGCTTTCTTT. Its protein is CSAPGGQSTEAFF.

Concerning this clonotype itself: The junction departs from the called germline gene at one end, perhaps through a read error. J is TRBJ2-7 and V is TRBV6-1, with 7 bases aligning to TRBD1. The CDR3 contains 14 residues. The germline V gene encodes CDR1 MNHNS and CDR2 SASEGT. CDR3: CASGQDRVSHEQYF. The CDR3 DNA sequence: TGTGCCAGCGGTCAAGACAGGGTCTCCCACGAGCAGTACTTC.

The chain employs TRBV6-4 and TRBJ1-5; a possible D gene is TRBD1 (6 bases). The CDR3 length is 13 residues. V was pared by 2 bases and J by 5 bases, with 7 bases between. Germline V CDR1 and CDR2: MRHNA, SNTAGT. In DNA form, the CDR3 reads TGTGCCAGCAGTGACCCAGGGGATCAGCCCCAGCATTTT. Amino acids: CASSDPGDQPQHF.

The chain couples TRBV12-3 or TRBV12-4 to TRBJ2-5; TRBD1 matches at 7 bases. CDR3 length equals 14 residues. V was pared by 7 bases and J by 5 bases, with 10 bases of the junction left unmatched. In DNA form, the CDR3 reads TGTGCCAGCATGGGTTCAGGGGGAAAGGAGACCCAGTACTTC. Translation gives CASMGSGGKETQYF.